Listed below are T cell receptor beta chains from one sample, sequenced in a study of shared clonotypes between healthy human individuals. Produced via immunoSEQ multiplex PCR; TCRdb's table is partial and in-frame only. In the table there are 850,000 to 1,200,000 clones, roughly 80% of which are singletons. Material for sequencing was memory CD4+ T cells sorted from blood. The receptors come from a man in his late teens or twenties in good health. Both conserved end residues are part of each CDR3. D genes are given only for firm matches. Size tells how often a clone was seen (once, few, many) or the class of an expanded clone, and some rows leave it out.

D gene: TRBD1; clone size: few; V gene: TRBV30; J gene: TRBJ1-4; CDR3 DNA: TGTGCCTGGGGACAGGGGACGAATGAAAAACTGTTTTTT; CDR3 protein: CAWGQGTNEKLFF
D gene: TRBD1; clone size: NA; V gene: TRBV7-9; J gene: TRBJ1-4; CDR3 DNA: TGTGCCAGCAGCTCAGACAGGGGTAATGAAAAACTGTTTTTT; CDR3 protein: CASSSDRGNEKLFF
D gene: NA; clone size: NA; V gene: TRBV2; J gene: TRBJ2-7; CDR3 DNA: TGTGCCAGCAGTGAATGGAGCAGTTCCTACGAGCAGTACTTC; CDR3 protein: CASSEWSSSYEQYF
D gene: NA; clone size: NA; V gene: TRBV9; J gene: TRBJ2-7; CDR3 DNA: TGTGCCAGCAGCGTAGCTCAGGCGGCCTCCTACGAGCAGTACTTC; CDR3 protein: CASSVAQAASYEQYF
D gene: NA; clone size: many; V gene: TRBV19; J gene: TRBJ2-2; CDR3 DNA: TGTGCCAGTAGGAGCCTAGCGAACACCGGGGAGCTGTTTTTT; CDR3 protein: CASRSLANTGELFF
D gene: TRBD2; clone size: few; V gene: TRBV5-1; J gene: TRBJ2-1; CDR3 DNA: TGCGCCAGCAGCTCCGGGACTAGCGGATACAATGAGCAGTTCTTC; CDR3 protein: CASSSGTSGYNEQFF
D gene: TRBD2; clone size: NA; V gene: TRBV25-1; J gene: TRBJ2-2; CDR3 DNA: TGTGCCAGCAGTCCTCAGGGAGGGCGACCGGGCGGGGAGCTGTTTTTT; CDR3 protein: CASSPQGGRPGGELFF
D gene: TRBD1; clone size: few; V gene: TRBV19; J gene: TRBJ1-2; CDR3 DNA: TGTGCCAGTAGTATGAGTCTTGGACAGGACTATGGCTACACCTTC; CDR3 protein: CASSMSLGQDYGYTF
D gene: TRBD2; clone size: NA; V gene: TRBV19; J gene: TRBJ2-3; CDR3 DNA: TGTGCCAGCGGGACTAGGAGCACAGATACGCAGTATTTT; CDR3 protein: CASGTRSTDTQYF
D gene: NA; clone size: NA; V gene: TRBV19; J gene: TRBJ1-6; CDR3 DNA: TGTGCCAGTACTACCACGAACAGCGACTATTCACCCCTCCACTTT; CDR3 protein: CASTTTNSDYSPLHF
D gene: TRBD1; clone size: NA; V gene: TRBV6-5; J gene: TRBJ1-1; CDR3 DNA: TGTGCCAGCAGTTATGCAGGGGGGTCTGAAGCTTTCTTT; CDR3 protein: CASSYAGGSEAFF
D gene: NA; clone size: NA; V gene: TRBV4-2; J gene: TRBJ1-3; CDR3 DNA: TGTGCCAGCAGCCAAGACCGCTCGGGGGGAAAAGGAAACACCATATATTTT; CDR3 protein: CASSQDRSGGKGNTIYF
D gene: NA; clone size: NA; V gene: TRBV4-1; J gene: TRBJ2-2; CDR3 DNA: TGCGCCAGCAGCCGAACACAGGGAAACACCGGGGAGCTGTTTTTT; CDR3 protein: CASSRTQGNTGELFF
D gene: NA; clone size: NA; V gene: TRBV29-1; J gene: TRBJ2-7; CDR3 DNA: TGCAGCGCCAGAACTAGCCTTCCCCCAACTTACGAGCAGTACTTC; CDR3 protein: CSARTSLPPTYEQYF
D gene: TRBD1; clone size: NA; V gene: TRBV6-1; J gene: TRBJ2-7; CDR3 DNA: TGTGCCAGCAGCTCCACAGGGGGCTCGTCCTACGAGCAGTACTTC; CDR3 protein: CASSSTGGSSYEQYF